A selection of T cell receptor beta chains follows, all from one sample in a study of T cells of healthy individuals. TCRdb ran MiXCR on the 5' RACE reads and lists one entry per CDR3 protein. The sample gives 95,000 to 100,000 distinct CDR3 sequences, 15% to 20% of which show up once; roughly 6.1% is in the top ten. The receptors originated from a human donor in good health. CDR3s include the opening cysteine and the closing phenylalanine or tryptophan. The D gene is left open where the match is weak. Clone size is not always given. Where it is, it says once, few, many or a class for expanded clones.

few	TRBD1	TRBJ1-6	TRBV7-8	CASSLAPGTGPDNSPLHF	TGTGCCAGCAGCTTAGCCCCCGGGACAGGGCCCGACAATTCACCCCTCCACTTT
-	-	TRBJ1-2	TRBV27	CASSFSRDYGYTF	TGTGCCAGCAGTTTCTCCAGGGACTATGGCTACACCTTC
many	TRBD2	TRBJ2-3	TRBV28	CASRFRSSGTDTQYF	TGTGCCAGCAGGTTCCGGAGTAGCGGGACAGATACGCAGTATTTT
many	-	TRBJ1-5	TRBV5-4	CASSLIAGRNQPQHF	TGTGCCAGCAGCTTGATCGCCGGGCGCAATCAGCCCCAGCATTTT
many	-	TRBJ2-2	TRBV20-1	CSASRTENTGELFF	TGCAGTGCTTCACGGACTGAAAACACCGGGGAGCTGTTTTTT
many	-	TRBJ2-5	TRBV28	CASSFSSFGGIETQYF	TGTGCCAGCAGTTTTTCCTCCTTTGGGGGCATAGAGACCCAGTACTTC
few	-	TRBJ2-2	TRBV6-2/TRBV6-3	CASRGRRAPPDTGELFF	TGTGCCAGCAGAGGTCGGAGGGCCCCGCCAGACACCGGGGAGCTGTTTTTT
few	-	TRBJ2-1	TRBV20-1	CSAPPSKSGVYNEQFF	TGCAGTGCTCCCCCCTCCAAGAGTGGTGTCTACAATGAGCAGTTCTTC
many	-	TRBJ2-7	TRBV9	CASSVGVKGEQYF	TGTGCCAGCAGCGTCGGGGTGAAAGGCGAGCAGTACTTC
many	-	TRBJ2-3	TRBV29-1	CSVDGDLHTQYF	TGCAGCGTTGACGGGGACTTGCATACGCAGTATTTT
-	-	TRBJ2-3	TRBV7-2	CASSSGAGGSPTDTQYF	TGTGCCAGCAGCTCCGGGGCGGGCGGGTCCCCCACAGATACGCAGTATTTT
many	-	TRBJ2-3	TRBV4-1	CASSQAPIDTDTQYF	TGCGCCAGCAGCCAAGCGCCGATAGACACAGATACGCAGTATTTT
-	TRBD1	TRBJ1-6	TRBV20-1	CSAAVQGGGYNSPLHF	TGCAGTGCGGCCGTGCAGGGGGGAGGCTATAATTCACCCCTCCACTTT
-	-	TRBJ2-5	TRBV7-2	CASSFRQASETQYF	TGTGCCAGCAGCTTTCGGCAGGCTTCGGAGACCCAGTACTTC
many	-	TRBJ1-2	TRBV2	CASSETGAGYGYTF	TGTGCCAGCAGTGAGACGGGGGCAGGCTATGGCTACACCTTC
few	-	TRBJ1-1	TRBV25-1	CASSESLRDEGTEAFF	TGTGCCAGCAGTGAATCACTACGGGACGAAGGCACTGAAGCTTTCTTT
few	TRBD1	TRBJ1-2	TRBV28	CASSLEPGGSSF	TGTGCCAGCAGTTTGGAACCAGGGGGCAGCTCCTTC
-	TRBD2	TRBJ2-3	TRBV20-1	CSATRGGRTDTQYF	TGCAGTGCTACTCGGGGGGGCCGCACAGATACGCAGTATTTT
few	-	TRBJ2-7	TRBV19	CASRDPRSFEQYF	TGTGCCAGCCGGGACCCAAGATCCTTCGAGCAGTACTTC
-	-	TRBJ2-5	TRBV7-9	CASSLVGGAQETQYF	TGTGCCAGCAGCTTAGTTGGAGGAGCTCAAGAGACCCAGTACTTC
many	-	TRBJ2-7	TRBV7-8	CASSITYEQYF	TGTGCCAGCAGCATTACCTACGAGCAGTACTTC
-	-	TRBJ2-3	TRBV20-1	CSAPRGPSTDTQYF	TGCAGTGCTCCTCGGGGACCTAGCACAGATACGCAGTATTTT
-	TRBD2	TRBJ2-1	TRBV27	CASSLWGTSSYNEQFF	TGTGCCAGCAGTTTATGGGGGACTAGCAGTTACAATGAGCAGTTCTTC
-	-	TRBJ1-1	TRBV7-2	CASSFSRRNTEAFF	TGTGCCAGCAGCTTCAGCAGGCGGAACACTGAAGCTTTCTTT
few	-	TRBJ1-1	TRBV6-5	CASSYSRVGNTEAFF	TGTGCCAGCAGTTACTCTCGGGTGGGGAACACTGAAGCTTTCTTT
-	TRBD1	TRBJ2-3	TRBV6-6	CASRIGTAVSTDTQYF	TGTGCCAGCCGAATTGGGACAGCAGTTAGCACAGATACGCAGTATTTT
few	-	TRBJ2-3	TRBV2	CASSEATGLSTDTQYF	TGTGCCAGCAGTGAAGCGACAGGACTTTCCACAGATACGCAGTATTTT
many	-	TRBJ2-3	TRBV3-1	CASSQFVTDTQYF	TGTGCCAGCAGCCAGTTTGTAACAGATACGCAGTATTTT
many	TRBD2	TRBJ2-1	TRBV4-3	CASSQDLAGGIDEQFF	TGCGCCAGCAGCCAAGATCTAGCGGGAGGTATAGATGAGCAGTTCTTC
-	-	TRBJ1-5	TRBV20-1	CSARDPLGKGQPQHF	TGCAGTGCTAGAGATCCACTAGGGAAGGGTCAGCCCCAGCATTTT
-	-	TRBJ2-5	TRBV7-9	CASNNDRTQETQYF	TGTGCCAGCAACAATGACAGGACCCAAGAGACCCAGTACTTC